These 19 T cell receptor beta chains were sequenced from one sample in a study of CD8 T cells in ankylosing spondylitis. TCRdb independently ran MiXCR on the 5' RACE reads; one entry per CDR3 protein. Of about 140,000 distinct CDR3 sequences in the sample, more than 9.5% were seen once. Sequenced material: blood, either unsorted or a sorted T cell fraction (not recorded which). All receptors derive from a female donor with ankylosing spondylitis or in good health (not recorded which).

This clonotype was counted only a few times. The gene calls are TRBV7-2 and TRBJ2-7; 11 bases match TRBD2. V was pared by 1 base and J by 4 bases, with 9 bases of the junction left unmatched. The V gene's germline CDR1 is SGHTA and CDR2 FQGNSA. The CDR3 length is 17 residues. The CDR3 DNA reads as TGTGCCAGCAGCTTAGGACTAGCGGGACTGGGGTCGTACGAGCAGTACTTC. The encoded protein is CASSLGLAGLGSYEQYF.

This clonotype was seen many times. This rearrangement joins TRBV20-1 to TRBJ2-1; 10 bases map to TRBD2. V shed 3 bases and J 9 bases; nucleotides not matched to a gene: 17. The CDR3 length is 17 residues. Germline lookup yields CDR1 DFQATT and CDR2 SNEGSKA (reference sequence). The CDR3 coding sequence is TGCAGTGCTAGGGCCCCCGGGGTAGCGGGAGGTCAGGTTGAGCAGTTCTTC. Amino acid sequence: CSARAPGVAGGQVEQFF.

Ten or more counts support this clonotype. V is TRBV18 and J is TRBJ2-7; D perhaps matches TRBD1 (7 bases). Trimming left V 4 bases short and J 2 bases short, with 12 bases between. The CDR3 has 14 residues. The V gene's germline CDR1 is KGHSH and CDR2 LQKENI. For the CDR3, the DNA is TGTGCCAGCTCACTTACAGGGGAGGCCTACGAGCAGTACTTC. Translating gives CASSLTGEAYEQYF.

At least ten counts were recorded for this clonotype. The chain links TRBV11-2 to TRBJ2-3; 12 positions match TRBD2. With V trimmed by 5 bases and J by 3 bases, 6 bases remained unmatched. CDR1 is SGHAT and CDR2 is FQNNGV in the germline V gene. The length of the CDR3 is 16 residues. The DNA of the CDR3 is TGTGCCAGCAGCAAGCGACTAGCGGGGGAAACAGATACGCAGTATTTT. It codes for CASSKRLAGETDTQYF.

As for this clonotype: An end of the junction differs from the germline gene, which may be a read error. The chain links TRBV27 to TRBJ1-2; unclear D gene. Germline loops: CDR1 MNHEY, CDR2 SMNVEV (reference sequence). The CDR3 is 14 amino acids. The CDR3 is CASSFREPNYGYPF. The CDR3 coding sequence is TGTGCCAGCAGTTTCCGGGAGCCCAACTATGGCTACCCCTTC.

This clonotype was observed many times. The chain links TRBV11-3 to TRBJ2-3; D ambiguous. Deletions cut 7 bases from V and 3 bases from J, with 14 bases between. The CDR3 has 14 amino acids. The germline CDR1 and CDR2 sequences are SGHNT and YENEEA. CDR3 in DNA: TGTGCCAGCAACAGTAGGGAAGGGACAGATACGCAGTATTTT. The encoded protein is CASNSREGTDTQYF.

As to this clonotype: One end of the junction is discordant with germline, which a read error may explain. This chain uses TRBV5-1 with TRBJ1-1; no reliable D call. There are 14 residues in the CDR3. From germline, CDR1 is SGHRS and CDR2 YFSETQ. As DNA, the CDR3 is TGCGCCAGCAGTTTACCTATAGGGAACACTGAAGCGTTCTTT. It specifies CASSLPIGNTEAFF.

This clonotype appeared many times. V gene TRBV5-1 combines with J gene TRBJ2-7; D may correspond to TRBD1 or TRBD2 (5 bases each). The V gene lost 2 bases and the J gene lost 5 bases, with 17 bases spanning the gap. Germline assignment: CDR1 SGHRS and CDR2 YFSETQ. CDR3 size: 15 residues. The CDR3 is CASSFGTGRYDEQYF. CDR3 sequence (DNA): TGCGCCAGCAGCTTCGGGACGGGACGCTATGACGAGCAGTACTTC.

The V call is TRBV7-8, the J call TRBJ2-2, with TRBD1 matching 9 bases. CDR1 and CDR2 (germline): SGHVS, FQNEAQ. Trimming took 5 bases from V and 2 from J; bases not matched to a gene: 6. This CDR3 is 16 amino acids long. The DNA for the CDR3 is TGTGCCAGCAGCCAGGACAGGGGCGCAAACACCGGGGAGCTGTTTTTT. Translation: CASSQDRGANTGELFF.

This clonotype was counted ten times or more. The rearrangement links TRBV28 to TRBJ1-2, with a tentative D call TRBD1 (6 bases). The V gene's germline CDR1 is MDHEN and CDR2 SYDVKM. Trimming took off 5 bases at V and 4 bases at J, with 8 bases between the two ends. This CDR3 spans 12 amino acids. The DNA for the CDR3 is TGTGCCAGCAGTCAACAGGGCTATGGCTACACCTTC. Encoded protein: CASSQQGYGYTF.

This clonotype was counted many times. The genes are TRBV29-1 and TRBJ1-1, with D unclear. Trimming took off 0 bases at V and 8 bases at J, with 22 bases between the two ends. The germline V gene has CDR1 SQVTM and CDR2 ANQGSEA. The CDR3 loop spans 16 amino acids. CDR3 sequence: CSVEEPTIRAPREAFF. In DNA, the CDR3 is TGCAGCGTTGAAGAGCCTACTATACGGGCCCCTAGGGAAGCTTTCTTT.

As regards this clonotype: With a much larger clone just one base away, this may be a read error. The CDR3 reads CASSFKGAKTKAFF. Written as DNA, the CDR3 is TGCGCCAGCAGCTTTAAGGGGGCTAAGACTAAAGCTTTCTTT. The rearrangement links TRBV5-1 to TRBJ1-1; 7 bases line up with TRBD1. The CDR3 runs 14 residues. The J segment lost 9 bases and the V segment lost 2 bases, leaving 10 bases of the junction unmatched. Germline V gene data show CDR1 as SGHRS and CDR2 as YFSETQ.

This clonotype was observed a handful of times. The rearrangement links TRBV5-1 to TRBJ2-3; maybe TRBD2 (6 bases). V shed 1 base and J shed 6 bases, with 18 bases lying between them. Germline CDR1 and CDR2: SGHRS and YFSETQ. This CDR3 has 16 amino acids. Written as DNA, the CDR3 is TGCGCCAGCAGCTTGTATTTGGGAGGAGGAATGGATACGCAGTATTTT. Protein product: CASSLYLGGGMDTQYF.

This clonotype was observed a few times. The rearrangement links TRBV29-1 to TRBJ2-3; D is ambiguous. Deletions cut 7 bases from V and 6 bases from J, with 17 bases between. Germline assignment: CDR1 SQVTM and CDR2 ANQGSEA. The CDR3 is made up of 13 amino acids. CDR3 nucleotide sequence: TGCAGCGCCGGCCTCCGTTTATATGATACGCAGTATTTT. Translation: CSAGLRLYDTQYF.

This clonotype has ten or more counts. The chain employs TRBV5-1 and TRBJ1-1; D is possibly TRBD1 (5 bases). Trimming stripped 5 bases from V and 2 bases from J, with 19 bases between. The CDR3 has 16 amino acids. CDR1 SGHRS and CDR2 YFSETQ come from the germline V gene. CDR3 bases: TGCGCCAGCAGTCGGTCCTCCGGGACCTTCAACACTGAAGCTTTCTTT. Amino acids: CASSRSSGTFNTEAFF. Together with reference TRBV5-1 and TRBJ1-1, the CDR3 gives the full variable domain: KAGVTQTPRYLIKTRGQQVTLSCSPISGHRSVSWYQQTPGQGLQFLFEYFSETQRNKGNFPGRFSGRQFSNSRSEMNVSTLELGDSALYLCASSRSSGTFNTEAFFGQGTRLTVV.

This clonotype was seen ten or more times. This chain uses TRBV12-3 or TRBV12-4 with TRBJ2-3; 8 bases match TRBD2. V shed 6 bases, J shed 5 bases, and the junction held 13 bases outside the gene matches. This CDR3 has 16 amino acids. CDR3 loop: CASSPGGLRGGDTQYF. DNA for the CDR3: TGTGCCAGCAGCCCGGGGGGGCTAAGGGGAGGAGATACGCAGTATTTT.

This clonotype was observed many times. This chain links TRBV20-1 with TRBJ2-4, with 10 bases aligning to TRBD2. J was trimmed by 7 bases and V by 4 bases; bases with no gene match: 22. Germline values: CDR1 DFQATT, CDR2 SNEGSKA (reference sequence). The CDR3 is made up of 19 amino acids. The CDR3 spells CSAKGGTSAGAGVWNIQYF. The CDR3 DNA follows: TGCAGTGCTAAGGGGGGGACTAGCGCAGGAGCGGGAGTATGGAACATTCAGTACTTC.

The chain uses TRBV20-1 and TRBJ2-1; tentatively, D is TRBD2 (6 bases). The better agreement between TRBJ2-7 and the DNA end casts doubt on the J call. Germline loops: CDR1 DFQATT, CDR2 SNEGSKA (reference sequence). The CDR3 covers 11 residues. DNA of the CDR3: TGCAGTGCTAGTCCGCGGGGAGAGCAGTACTTC. It is translated as CSASPRGEQYF.

In its sample, this clonotype ranks as medium-sized. The chain joins TRBV10-2 to TRBJ2-1; D remains unclear. Per germline, CDR1 WSHSY and CDR2 SAAADI. V was shortened by 3 bases and J by 10 bases, with 4 bases between the two germline ends. CDR3 length: 10 residues. The chain's CDR3 is CASSDGEQFF. CDR3 nucleotides: TGCGCCAGCAGTGATGGAGAGCAGTTCTTC.